Listed here are 26 T cell receptor beta chains from one sample, sequenced in a study of Graves' ophthalmopathy and Graves' hyperthyroidism. Amplification of the TCR beta CDR3 regions used RNA transcripts (as template). First-round RT-PCR used HTBI primers; second-round multiplex PCR followed. TCRdb redid the calling of the multiplex PCR reads with MiXCR, one entry per CDR3 protein. The top ten hold less than 25% of the sample, which has approximately 45,000 distinct CDR3 sequences, less than 65% seen once. The sequencing input was peripheral blood. The receptors stem from an adult man with Graves' ophthalmopathy.

The chain recombines TRBV2 with TRBJ1-1, with a tentative D call TRBD1 (6 bases). The CDR3 runs 13 residues. Trimming left V 6 bases short and J 8 bases short, with 16 bases between. The germline gives CDR1 SNHLY, CDR2 FYNNEI. CDR3 sequence (DNA): TGTGCCAGCAGCCGGTCGGGAACAGGGGAAGCTTTCTTT. Translation: CASSRSGTGEAFF.

This chain links TRBV13 with TRBJ1-1, with unresolved D. This CDR3 spans 15 amino acids. Trimming took off 0 bases at V and 1 base at J, with 9 bases between the two ends. The V gene's germline CDR1 is PRHDT and CDR2 FYEKMQ (reference sequence). This CDR3 reads CASSLGPGGNTEAFF. CDR3 in DNA: TGTGCCAGCAGCTTAGGCCCTGGCGGGAACACTGAAGCTTTCTTT.

The chain uses TRBV18 and TRBJ1-3; D remains unclear. Germline CDR1 reads KGHSH; CDR2 reads LQKENI. The CDR3 totals 13 residues. V lost 4 bases and J lost 1, with 5 bases in between. The CDR3 bases are TGTGCCAGCTCACGGACTTCTGGAAACACCATATATTTT. It is translated as CASSRTSGNTIYF.

As to this clonotype: This may be a read error, as it is one base from a much larger clone. The CDR3 reads CASSQEFRRSGSTDTQYF. CDR3 coding DNA: TGCGCCAGCAGCCAAGAATTCAGGAGGAGCGGGAGCACGGATACGCAGTATTTT. The chain has TRBV4-1 and TRBJ2-3; 8 nucleotides match TRBD2. CDR1 MGHRA and CDR2 YSYEKL come from the germline V gene. The CDR3 runs 18 residues.

The rearrangement uses TRBV9 and TRBJ2-7, with a tentative D call TRBD1 (6 bases). With 4 bases removed from V and 6 bases from J, the gap between germline ends came to 11 bases. The CDR3 is 12 amino acids. Germline V CDR1 and CDR2: SGDLS, YYNGEE. The chain's CDR3 is CASSSGELEQYF. CDR3 nucleotides: TGTGCCAGCAGCTCAGGGGAGCTCGAGCAGTACTTC.

The rearrangement joins TRBV9 to TRBJ1-2; no definite D call. The ends were cut back, 7 bases at V and 5 bases at J, with 18 bases in the middle. This CDR3 contains 14 residues. In germline, CDR1 is SGDLS, CDR2 YYNGEE. CDR3 protein: CASARPGVRYGYTF. DNA for the CDR3: TGTGCCAGCGCCCGACCGGGAGTTAGGTATGGCTACACCTTC.

The V and J genes are TRBV5-8 and TRBJ1-1, with a possible D match to TRBD1 (5 bases). Germline loops: CDR1 SGHTS, CDR2 YDEGEE. The CDR3 covers 15 residues. Trimming shortened V by 3 bases and J by 6 bases, and 18 bases separated the two germline ends. As DNA, the CDR3 is TGTGCCAGCAGCTCCCAGGGAGGGCGTAGTGCTGAAGCTTTCTTT. This gives the protein CASSSQGGRSAEAFF.

In its sample, this clonotype was seen once. V usage is TRBV7-6 and J usage is TRBJ1-4, with a possible D match to TRBD1 (5 bases). Trimming stripped 1 base from V and 6 bases from J, with 6 bases between. Germline V gene sequence: CDR1 SGHVS, CDR2 FNYEAQ. This CDR3 has 13 residues. The CDR3 sequence: CASSLEGDEKLFF. As DNA, the CDR3 is TGTGCCAGCAGCTTAGAAGGGGATGAAAAACTGTTTTTT.

The V and J genes are TRBV12-5 and TRBJ2-3; 8 bases line up with TRBD1. The CDR3 contains 15 residues. From germline, CDR1 is LGHNT and CDR2 FRNRAP. The CDR3, as DNA: TGTGCCAGCAGCTCGACAGGGGCGGGCACAGATACGCAGTATTTT. This sequence encodes CASSSTGAGTDTQYF.

This clonotype showed up many times. The chain recombines TRBV3-1 with TRBJ1-5; D is perhaps TRBD1 (5 bases). The CDR3 sequence is 13 residues long. Germline loops: CDR1 LGHDT, CDR2 YNNKEL (reference sequence). Trimming pared 4 bases from V and 7 bases from J, leaving 11 bases between. The CDR3 loop reads CASSPQGGQPQHF. The CDR3 coding sequence is TGTGCCAGCAGCCCCCAGGGAGGGCAGCCCCAGCATTTT. The variable domain in full, completed from reference TRBV3-1 and TRBJ1-5, reads DTAVSQTPKYLVTQMGNDKSIKCEQNLGHDTMYWYKQDSKKFLKIMFSYNNKELIINETVPNRFSPKSPDKAHLNLHINSLELGDSAVYFCASSPQGGQPQHFGDGTRLSIL.

The table lists this clonotype with many counts. It may be a read error: a sequence one base away is much more abundant. The V and J genes are TRBV6-1 and TRBJ2-7; no firm D call. V was shortened by 4 bases and J by 6 bases, with 13 bases between the two germline ends. The germline V gene has CDR1 MNHNS and CDR2 SASEGT. CDR3 length: 13 amino acids. In DNA, the CDR3 is TGTGCCAGCAGTGGGCGAGGCGTGAGCGAGCAGTACTTC. This codes for CASSGRGVSEQYF.

The V call is TRBV2, the J call TRBJ2-5; TRBD2 aligns across 9 bases. This CDR3 region has 14 residues. Germline loops: CDR1 SNHLY, CDR2 FYNNEI. V lost 5 bases, J lost 5 bases, and 6 bases stayed unmatched. DNA for the CDR3: TGTGCCAGCAGTTGGGCTAGCGGGGTTGAGACCCAGTACTTC. It codes for CASSWASGVETQYF.

This clonotype was observed many times. CDR3 coding DNA: TGTGCCAGCAGCGTAGAGGGAGACCACAATGAGCAGTTCTTC. Protein product: CASSVEGDHNEQFF. The chain joins TRBV9 to TRBJ2-1, with D possibly matching TRBD2 (5 bases). Trimming shortened V by 0 bases and J by 5 bases, and 9 bases separated the two germline ends. Germline CDR1 SGDLS, CDR2 YYNGEE. The CDR3 is 14 residues long. The variable domain in full, with the rest retrieved from reference TRBV9 and TRBJ2-1, is DSGVTQTPKHLITATGQRVTLRCSPRSGDLSVYWYQQSLDQGLQFLIQYYNGEERAKGNILERFSAQQFPDLHSELNLSSLELGDSALYFCASSVEGDHNEQFFGPGTRLTVL.

This clonotype qualifies as medium-sized. The chain joins TRBV15 to TRBJ2-5, with D maybe TRBD2 (7 bases). CDR1 is LNHNV and CDR2 is YYDKDF in the germline V gene (reference sequence). The CDR3 spans 16 residues. Trimming pared 2 bases from V and 5 bases from J, leaving 18 bases between. In DNA form, the CDR3 reads TGTGCCACCAGCAGACCGGGACGGGGGCGGGAGGAGACCCAGTACTTC. As protein: CATSRPGRGREETQYF.

The genes are TRBV6-1 and TRBJ1-1; tentative D call: TRBD1 (5 bases). Per germline, CDR1 MNHNS and CDR2 SASEGT. Trimming took off 6 bases at V and 7 bases at J, with 30 bases between the two ends. The CDR3 totals 18 residues. The CDR3: CASSPLAGSQGQALEAFF. CDR3 DNA: TGTGCCAGCAGCCCCCTGGCAGGGAGCCAAGGCCAAGCCCTTGAAGCTTTCTTT.

This chain joins TRBV20-1 and TRBJ2-1; D is perhaps TRBD2 (5 bases). Germline values: CDR1 DFQATT, CDR2 SNEGSKA (reference sequence). The CDR3 contains 11 residues. The germline V and J ends were trimmed by 2 bases and 9 bases, with 8 bases remaining between them. The CDR3 sequence: CSARPSSEQFF. In DNA form, the CDR3 reads TGCAGTGCTAGACCTAGCAGTGAGCAGTTCTTC.

As regards this clonotype: The CDR3 end shows no conserved phenylalanine or tryptophan, and so a read error is likely. The DNA is omitted, as the CDR3 cannot be located on it reliably, and the CDR3 follows TCRdb's listing. The chain carries TRBV20-1 and TRBJ1-2; TRBD1, the table's D call, lacks a check against the DNA. Germline V lookup: CDR1 DFQATT, CDR2 SNEGSKA (reference sequence). Inclusive of both ends, the CDR3 amounts to 14 amino acids. The CDR3 loop reads CSASLTGANYGYRL.

By share, this clonotype counts as medium-sized. The rearrangement joins TRBV24-1 to TRBJ1-5; 8 bases line up with TRBD1. Looked up from germline, CDR1 is KGHDR and CDR2 is SFDVKD. The V and J ends lost 3 bases and 6 bases, in that order; junction bases with no gene match: 3. CDR3 size: 14 residues. CDR3 nucleotide sequence: TGTGCCACCAGTGATAACAGGGGGAGTCAGCCCCAGCATTTT. This codes for CATSDNRGSQPQHF.

This rearrangement joins TRBV25-1 to TRBJ2-5; TRBD2 matches at 9 bases. After removal of 6 bases from V and 2 bases from J, the junction contained 10 bases not matched to a gene. Germline assignment: CDR1 MGHDK and CDR2 SYGVNS. The CDR3 consists of 16 residues. In nucleotides, the CDR3 is TGTGCCAGCAGCCCCCGGTCTAGCGGGGTACAAGAGACCCAGTACTTC. Its translation: CASSPRSSGVQETQYF.

This chain links TRBV9 with TRBJ2-1; 7 positions agree with TRBD1. J lost 3 bases, V lost 0 bases, and 3 bases had no gene match. The CDR3 is 15 residues long. The germline CDR1 and CDR2 sequences are SGDLS and YYNGEE. The CDR3 coding sequence is TGTGCCAGCAGCGTAGGCGCAGGGGGCTACAATGAGCAGTTCTTC. Protein sequence: CASSVGAGGYNEQFF. The full variable domain, its missing parts supplied by reference TRBV9 and TRBJ2-1, is DSGVTQTPKHLITATGQRVTLRCSPRSGDLSVYWYQQSLDQGLQFLIQYYNGEERAKGNILERFSAQQFPDLHSELNLSSLELGDSALYFCASSVGAGGYNEQFFGPGTRLTVL.

V and J are TRBV20-1 and TRBJ1-3; no firm D call. The V and J ends lost 6 bases and 3 bases respectively, with 6 bases between them. This CDR3 region has 11 residues. The V gene's germline CDR1 is DFQATT and CDR2 SNEGSKA (reference sequence). This chain's CDR3 is CSAPRGNTIYF. The DNA for the CDR3 is TGCAGTGCACCCCGTGGAAACACCATATATTTT.

The rearrangement links TRBV20-1 to TRBJ1-1; D gene uncertain. Trimming took 8 bases from V and 5 from J, leaving 18 bases between them. Germline V gene sequence: CDR1 DFQATT, CDR2 SNEGSKA (reference sequence). The CDR3 consists of 13 residues. The CDR3 sequence is CSTYSGVGTEAFF. CDR3 DNA: TGCAGTACCTATAGCGGGGTGGGTACTGAAGCTTTCTTT.

J is TRBJ2-3 and V is TRBV7-9, with 7 nucleotides matching TRBD2. Germline V gene lookup returns CDR1 SEHNR and CDR2 FQNEAQ (reference sequence). V shed 5 bases, J shed 3 bases, and the junction held 5 bases outside the gene matches. This CDR3 comprises 14 residues. This CDR3 reads CASSPGGGTDTQYF. The CDR3 DNA reads TGTGCCAGCAGCCCGGGGGGTGGGACAGATACGCAGTATTTT.

This clonotype has ten or more counts. This chain uses TRBV7-2 with TRBJ2-5, with D perhaps matching TRBD2 (5 bases). CDR1 SGHTA and CDR2 FQGNSA come from the germline V gene. This CDR3 is built from 14 residues. V shed 3 bases and J shed 4 bases, with 12 bases lying between them. In DNA form, the CDR3 reads TGTGCCAGCAGCTTTAGCTCAGGAGGAGAGACCCAGTACTTC. Translation: CASSFSSGGETQYF.

With respect to this clonotype: One end of the junction varies from germline; a read error may be responsible. The genes are TRBV15 and TRBJ1-2; possible D gene TRBD1, 6 bases. The length of the CDR3 is 15 residues. Germline V gives CDR1 LNHNV, CDR2 YYDKDF (reference sequence). CDR3 residues: CATSRHDLVRGYYAF. For the CDR3, the DNA is TGTGCCACCAGCAGACACGACCTGGTCAGGGGATACTACGCCTTC. Combining the CDR3 with reference TRBV15 and TRBJ1-2 gives the whole variable domain DAMVIQNPRYQVTQFGKPVTLSCSQTLNHNVMYWYQQKSSQAPKLLFHYYDKDFNNEADTPDNFQSRRPNTSFCFLDIRSPGLGDTAMYLCATSRHDLVRGYYAFGSGTRLTVV.

The V gene is TRBV7-9, the J gene TRBJ1-6; D ambiguous. The V gene's germline CDR1 is SEHNR and CDR2 FQNEAQ (reference sequence). The CDR3 covers 12 residues. Trimming removed 4 bases at V and 6 bases at J, with 4 bases between. For the CDR3, the DNA is TGTGCCAGCAGCTCAATTAATTCACCCCTCCACTTT. Encoded protein: CASSSINSPLHF.